These T cell receptor beta chains were read from a single sample in a study of PD-1 blockade in classical Hodgkin lymphoma. The repertoire was sequenced with immunoSEQ multiplex PCR; TCRdb's copy has only in-frame clones and lacks some. Of some 50,000 clones in the sample, around 70% were seen once. The sequencing used peripheral blood mononuclear cells (PBMCs), collected at baseline. The origin of the receptors is a human donor with classical Hodgkin lymphoma. Each CDR3 is given with its conserved first and last residue. The order of the fields is clone size, D gene, J gene, V gene, CDR3 protein, CDR3 DNA. D genes are given only for firm matches. The listing skips clone size in some rows; elsewhere it reads once, few, many or a size class.

size: -
D: TRBD1
J: TRBJ2-2
V: TRBV7-3
CDR3: CASSVTGVTGELFF
DNA: TGTGCCAGCAGCGTGACAGGGGTCACCGGGGAGCTGTTTTTT

size: -
D: TRBD1
J: TRBJ1-2
V: TRBV19
CDR3: CASSIGGGNGYTF
DNA: TGTGCCAGTAGTATCGGAGGGGGCAATGGCTACACCTTC

size: -
D: -
J: TRBJ2-7
V: TRBV6-1
CDR3: CASGVSSYEQYF
DNA: TGTGCCAGCGGGGTCTCGTCCTACGAGCAGTACTTC

size: -
D: TRBD1
J: TRBJ2-1
V: TRBV28
CDR3: CASSRGRGTDMANVQFF
DNA: TGTGCCAGCAGTCGGGGTCGTGGGACAGACATGGCCAATGTGCAGTTCTTC

size: -
D: -
J: TRBJ1-1
V: TRBV19
CDR3: CASSEWTRTEAFF
DNA: TGTGCCAGTAGTGAGTGGACACGCACTGAAGCTTTCTTT

size: -
D: TRBD1
J: TRBJ2-7
V: TRBV2
CDR3: CASRGQGNEQYF
DNA: TGTGCCAGCAGGGGACAGGGCAACGAGCAGTACTTC

size: -
D: -
J: TRBJ2-7
V: TRBV14
CDR3: CASSQDWTAYEQYF
DNA: TGTGCCAGCAGCCAAGATTGGACGGCCTACGAGCAGTACTTC

size: -
D: -
J: TRBJ1-1
V: TRBV19
CDR3: CASSIVAENTEAFF
DNA: TGTGCCAGTAGTATTGTGGCGGAGAACACTGAAGCTTTCTTT

size: -
D: -
J: TRBJ1-2
V: TRBV28
CDR3: CATPGDGDYGYTF
DNA: TGTGCCACCCCAGGGGACGGGGACTATGGCTACACCTTC

size: once
D: -
J: TRBJ2-3
V: TRBV11-3
CDR3: CASSIYSGRSTDTQYF
DNA: TGTGCCAGCAGCATCTATAGCGGCCGTAGCACAGATACGCAGTATTTT

size: -
D: -
J: TRBJ2-7
V: TRBV6-6
CDR3: CASSYGYWYEQYF
DNA: TGTGCCAGCAGTTACGGGTACTGGTACGAGCAGTACTTC

size: -
D: TRBD2
J: TRBJ2-1
V: TRBV27
CDR3: CASSLGAPPGLAGGRGEQFF
DNA: TGTGCCAGCAGTTTAGGGGCCCCTCCCGGACTAGCGGGGGGGCGGGGTGAGCAGTTCTTC

size: few
D: -
J: TRBJ2-4
V: TRBV6-6
CDR3: CASSYTELAKNIQYF
DNA: TGTGCCAGCAGTTACACGGAACTAGCCAAAAACATTCAGTACTTC

size: -
D: TRBD2
J: TRBJ2-1
V: TRBV11-2
CDR3: CASSHFSGGVRSEQFF
DNA: TGTGCCAGCAGCCACTTTAGCGGGGGGGTCCGTAGTGAGCAGTTCTTC

size: -
D: -
J: TRBJ2-3
V: TRBV10-3
CDR3: CATGPGFLTDTQYF
DNA: TGTGCCACTGGCCCCGGGTTCCTCACAGATACGCAGTATTTT

size: -
D: TRBD1
J: TRBJ2-7
V: TRBV9
CDR3: CASSPNPGGEQYF
DNA: TGTGCCAGCAGCCCCAACCCAGGGGGCGAGCAGTACTTC

size: -
D: -
J: TRBJ2-5
V: TRBV9
CDR3: CASSFSGGAKETQYF
DNA: TGTGCCAGCAGCTTCTCAGGGGGGGCGAAGGAGACCCAGTACTTC

size: -
D: -
J: TRBJ2-5
V: TRBV11-2
CDR3: CASSLVSSRETQYF
DNA: TGTGCCAGCAGCTTAGTTTCCAGTCGAGAGACCCAGTACTTC

size: -
D: TRBD2
J: TRBJ2-3
V: TRBV19
CDR3: CASSVSSGGTDTQYF
DNA: TGTGCCAGTAGTGTCTCTAGCGGGGGCACAGATACGCAGTATTTT

size: many
D: -
J: TRBJ1-1
V: TRBV28
CDR3: CASSPHRGGTEAFF
DNA: TGTGCCAGCAGTCCACATCGCGGGGGAACTGAAGCTTTCTTT

size: -
D: TRBD1
J: TRBJ2-5
V: TRBV11-3
CDR3: CASSFVGDREYF
DNA: TGTGCCAGCAGTTTTGTAGGGGACAGGGAGTACTTC

size: -
D: -
J: TRBJ1-2
V: TRBV4-2
CDR3: CASSQDEQQSYGYTF
DNA: TGTGCCAGCAGCCAAGACGAACAACAGTCCTATGGCTACACCTTC

size: -
D: -
J: TRBJ1-4
V: TRBV7-2
CDR3: CASSGWGPGPEKLFF
DNA: TGTGCCAGCAGCGGATGGGGACCAGGGCCAGAAAAACTGTTTTTT

size: -
D: TRBD2
J: TRBJ2-1
V: TRBV7-9
CDR3: CASSLVAGDGDEQFF
DNA: TGTGCCAGCAGCTTAGTCGCGGGAGATGGCGATGAGCAGTTCTTC

size: once
D: -
J: TRBJ2-2
V: TRBV28
CDR3: CASSFRLGAVELFF
DNA: TGTGCCAGCAGTTTTAGGTTAGGGGCTGTGGAGCTGTTTTTT

size: -
D: -
J: TRBJ1-1
V: TRBV28
CDR3: CASRLHNTEAFF
DNA: TGTGCCAGCAGACTACACAACACTGAAGCTTTCTTT

size: -
D: -
J: TRBJ1-2
V: TRBV6-6
CDR3: CAIFSGYGYTF
DNA: TGTGCCATCTTCAGTGGCTATGGCTACACCTTC

size: few
D: TRBD1
J: TRBJ2-5
V: TRBV6-5
CDR3: CASSSQRQGSWETQYF
DNA: TGTGCCAGCAGTTCGCAACGACAGGGATCGTGGGAGACCCAGTACTTC

size: -
D: -
J: TRBJ2-2
V: TRBV7-9
CDR3: CASSFWSSAATGELFF
DNA: TGTGCCAGCAGCTTTTGGAGTAGCGCAGCAACCGGGGAGCTGTTTTTT

size: -
D: TRBD2
J: TRBJ2-2
V: TRBV29-1
CDR3: CSGHPAGGPAGELFF
DNA: TGCAGCGGCCACCCAGCGGGAGGGCCAGCCGGGGAGCTGTTTTTT

size: -
D: TRBD2
J: TRBJ2-3
V: TRBV10-2
CDR3: CASSEVSGSGGSDTQYF
DNA: TGCGCCAGCAGTGAGGTCTCGGGTAGCGGGGGGTCAGATACGCAGTATTTT

size: few
D: -
J: TRBJ1-1
V: TRBV7-6
CDR3: CATPQLPGGTEAFF
DNA: TGTGCCACCCCGCAGCTTCCCGGGGGCACTGAAGCTTTCTTT

size: -
D: TRBD2
J: TRBJ2-7
V: TRBV5-1
CDR3: CASSIAGDYEQYF
DNA: TGCGCCAGCAGCATAGCGGGGGACTACGAGCAGTACTTC

size: -
D: -
J: TRBJ1-3
V: TRBV28
CDR3: CASSLWRVSGNTIYF
DNA: TGTGCCAGCAGTTTATGGAGGGTCTCTGGAAACACCATATATTTT

size: -
D: -
J: TRBJ1-1
V: TRBV7-8
CDR3: CASSLAGGILNTEAFF
DNA: TGTGCCAGCAGCTTGGCCGGGGGCATCCTGAACACTGAAGCTTTCTTT

size: -
D: TRBD1
J: TRBJ2-5
V: TRBV10-3
CDR3: CAISGAGGQETQYF
DNA: TGTGCCATCAGTGGGGCAGGGGGCCAAGAGACCCAGTACTTC

size: few
D: -
J: TRBJ1-1
V: TRBV5-8
CDR3: CASSLGAPEAFF
DNA: TGTGCCAGCAGCTTGGGGGCCCCTGAAGCTTTCTTT

size: -
D: -
J: TRBJ1-4
V: TRBV6-5
CDR3: CASSYSRGREKLFF
DNA: TGTGCCAGCAGTTACTCTAGGGGACGCGAAAAACTGTTTTTT

size: -
D: -
J: TRBJ1-1
V: TRBV27
CDR3: CASSLGGAKVTEAFF
DNA: TGTGCCAGCAGTTTAGGCGGTGCCAAGGTCACTGAAGCTTTCTTT

size: -
D: TRBD2
J: TRBJ2-2
V: TRBV4-2
CDR3: CASSPRPAGETGELFF
DNA: TGTGCCAGCAGCCCTCGGCCAGCGGGAGAAACCGGGGAGCTGTTTTTT

size: -
D: -
J: TRBJ2-7
V: TRBV14
CDR3: CASSQMAAYEQYF
DNA: TGTGCCAGCAGCCAAATGGCCGCCTACGAGCAGTACTTC

size: -
D: -
J: TRBJ2-7
V: TRBV9
CDR3: CASSARDASSYEQYF
DNA: TGTGCCAGCAGCGCTCGGGACGCGAGCTCCTACGAGCAGTACTTC

size: -
D: TRBD2
J: TRBJ2-1
V: TRBV19
CDR3: CASSGGGSSYNEQFF
DNA: TGTGCCAGTAGTGGCGGGGGTAGCTCCTACAATGAGCAGTTCTTC

size: -
D: -
J: TRBJ2-2
V: TRBV5-1
CDR3: CASFALPGTWVNTGELFF
DNA: TGCGCCAGCTTTGCGCTTCCAGGGACATGGGTCAACACCGGGGAGCTGTTTTTT

size: -
D: -
J: TRBJ2-2
V: TRBV19
CDR3: CASSISGGELFF
DNA: TGTGCCAGTAGTATTTCTGGCGGGGAGCTGTTTTTT

size: -
D: -
J: TRBJ1-2
V: TRBV19
CDR3: CASSTTGESTYGYTF
DNA: TGTGCCAGTAGTACAACGGGGGAGTCGACCTATGGCTACACCTTC

size: once
D: -
J: TRBJ2-3
V: TRBV18
CDR3: CASSPSSARTDTQYF
DNA: TGTGCCAGCTCACCAAGTAGCGCACGCACAGATACGCAGTATTTT

size: many
D: -
J: TRBJ2-3
V: TRBV30
CDR3: CAWSVLLQDTQYF
DNA: TGTGCCTGGAGTGTACTCCTTCAAGATACGCAGTATTTT

size: -
D: -
J: TRBJ2-5
V: TRBV6-1
CDR3: CASSEEFREETQYF
DNA: TGTGCCAGCAGTGAAGAGTTTAGGGAAGAGACCCAGTACTTC

size: few
D: -
J: TRBJ2-7
V: TRBV6-5
CDR3: CASSYSGGRTYEQYF
DNA: TGTGCCAGCAGTTACTCTGGGGGTCGGACCTACGAGCAGTACTTC

size: few
D: TRBD1
J: TRBJ1-1
V: TRBV5-1
CDR3: CASSLALTGEAFF
DNA: TGCGCCAGCAGCTTGGCTTTAACAGGGGAGGCTTTCTTT

size: -
D: TRBD2
J: TRBJ2-2
V: TRBV7-3
CDR3: CASSPLGTSGRAGELFF
DNA: TGTGCCAGCAGCCCCCTTGGGACTAGCGGGAGGGCCGGGGAGCTGTTTTTT

size: once
D: -
J: TRBJ1-2
V: TRBV5-1
CDR3: CASSGASNYGYTF
DNA: TGCGCCAGCAGCGGGGCTTCAAACTATGGCTACACCTTC

size: -
D: -
J: TRBJ1-2
V: TRBV18
CDR3: CASSLPAYGYTF
DNA: TGTGCCAGCTCACTACCCGCCTATGGCTACACCTTC

size: -
D: -
J: TRBJ2-7
V: TRBV29-1
CDR3: CSVEGAAYEQYF
DNA: TGCAGCGTTGAAGGAGCGGCCTACGAGCAGTACTTC

size: -
D: -
J: TRBJ2-2
V: TRBV19
CDR3: CASTQVEGPNTGELFF
DNA: TGTGCCAGCACTCAAGTTGAGGGCCCGAACACCGGGGAGCTGTTTTTT

size: few
D: -
J: TRBJ1-1
V: TRBV18
CDR3: CASSPPQGSNTEAFF
DNA: TGTGCCAGCTCACCCCCGCAGGGGAGTAACACTGAAGCTTTCTTT

size: -
D: TRBD2
J: TRBJ2-1
V: TRBV19
CDR3: CASMLTSGNEQFF
DNA: TGTGCCAGTATGTTGACTAGCGGAAATGAGCAGTTCTTC